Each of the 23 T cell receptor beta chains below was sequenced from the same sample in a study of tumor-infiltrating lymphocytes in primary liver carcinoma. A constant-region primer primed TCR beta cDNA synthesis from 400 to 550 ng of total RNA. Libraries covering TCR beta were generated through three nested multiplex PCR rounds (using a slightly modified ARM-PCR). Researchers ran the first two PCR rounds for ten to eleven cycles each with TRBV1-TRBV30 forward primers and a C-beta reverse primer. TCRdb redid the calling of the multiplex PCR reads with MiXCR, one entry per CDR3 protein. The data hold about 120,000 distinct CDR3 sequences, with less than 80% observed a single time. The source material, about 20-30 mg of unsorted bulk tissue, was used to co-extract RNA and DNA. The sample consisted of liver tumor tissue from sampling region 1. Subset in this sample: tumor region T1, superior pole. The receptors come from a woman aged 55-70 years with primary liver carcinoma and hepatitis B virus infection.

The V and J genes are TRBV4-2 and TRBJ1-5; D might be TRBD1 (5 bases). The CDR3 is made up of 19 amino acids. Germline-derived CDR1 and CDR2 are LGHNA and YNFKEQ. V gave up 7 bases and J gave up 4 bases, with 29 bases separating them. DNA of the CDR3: TGTGCCAGCAACCAGACAGCTGGAAAACAGGATTCTAGTAATCAGCCCCAGCATTTT. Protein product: CASNQTAGKQDSSNQPQHF.

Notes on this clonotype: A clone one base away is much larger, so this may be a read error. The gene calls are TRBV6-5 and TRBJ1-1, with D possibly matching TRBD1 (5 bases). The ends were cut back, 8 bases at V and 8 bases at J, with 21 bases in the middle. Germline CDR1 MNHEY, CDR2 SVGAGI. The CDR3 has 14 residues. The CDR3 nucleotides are TGTGCCAGCTGTGACCTAAGGACATATGGCGAAGCTTTCTTT. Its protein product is CASCDLRTYGEAFF.

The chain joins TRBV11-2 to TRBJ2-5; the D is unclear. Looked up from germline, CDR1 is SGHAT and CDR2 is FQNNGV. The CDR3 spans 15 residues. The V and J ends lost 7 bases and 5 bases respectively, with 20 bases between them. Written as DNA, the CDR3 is TGTGCCAGCAACATGGGATTAGCCCTGGGGGAGACCCAGTACTTC. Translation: CASNMGLALGETQYF.

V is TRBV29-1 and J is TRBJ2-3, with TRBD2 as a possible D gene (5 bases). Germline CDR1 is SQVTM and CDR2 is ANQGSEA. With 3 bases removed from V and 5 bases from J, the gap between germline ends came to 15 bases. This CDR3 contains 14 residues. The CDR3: CSVERADLIDTQYF. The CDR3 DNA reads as TGCAGCGTTGAGCGAGCGGATCTCATAGATACGCAGTATTTT.

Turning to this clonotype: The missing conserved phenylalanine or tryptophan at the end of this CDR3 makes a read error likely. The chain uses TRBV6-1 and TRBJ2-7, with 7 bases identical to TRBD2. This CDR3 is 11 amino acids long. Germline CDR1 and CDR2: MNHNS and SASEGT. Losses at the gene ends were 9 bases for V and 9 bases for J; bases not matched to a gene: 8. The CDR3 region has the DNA TGTGCCAGAAGCGGGGCGCACGCGCAGTACCTC. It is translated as CARSGAHAQYL.

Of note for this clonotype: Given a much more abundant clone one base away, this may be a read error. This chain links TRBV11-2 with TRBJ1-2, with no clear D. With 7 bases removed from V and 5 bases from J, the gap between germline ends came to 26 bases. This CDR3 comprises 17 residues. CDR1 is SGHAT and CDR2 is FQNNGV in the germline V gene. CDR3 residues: CASIPVRGAGGGYGYTF. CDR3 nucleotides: TGTGCCAGCATCCCAGTTCGAGGTGCGGGAGGAGGGTATGGCTACACCTTC.

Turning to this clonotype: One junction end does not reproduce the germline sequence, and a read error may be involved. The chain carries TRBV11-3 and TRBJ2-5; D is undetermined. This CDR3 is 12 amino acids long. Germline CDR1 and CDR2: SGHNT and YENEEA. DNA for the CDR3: TGTGCCAGTAGCTTAGTACAAGAGTCCCAGTACTTC. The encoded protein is CASSLVQESQYF.

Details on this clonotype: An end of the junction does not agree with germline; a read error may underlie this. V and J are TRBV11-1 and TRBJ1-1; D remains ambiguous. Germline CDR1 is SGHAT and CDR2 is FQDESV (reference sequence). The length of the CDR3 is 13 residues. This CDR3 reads CASSLRVIAEAIF. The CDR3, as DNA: TGTGCCAGCAGCTTACGGGTAATTGCTGAAGCTATCTTT.

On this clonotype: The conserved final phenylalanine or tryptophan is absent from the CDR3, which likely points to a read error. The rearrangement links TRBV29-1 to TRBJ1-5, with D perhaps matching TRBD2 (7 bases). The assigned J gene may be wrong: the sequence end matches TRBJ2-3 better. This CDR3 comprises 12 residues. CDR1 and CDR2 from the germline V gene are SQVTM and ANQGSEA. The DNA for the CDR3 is TGCAGCGAGAAGGGAGGGGGTCAGCCCCAGTATTGT. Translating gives CSEKGGGQPQYC.

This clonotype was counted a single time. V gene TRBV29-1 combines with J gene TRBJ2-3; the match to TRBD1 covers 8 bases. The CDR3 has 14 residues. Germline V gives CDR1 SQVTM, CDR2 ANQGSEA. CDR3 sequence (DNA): TGCAGAGCTGCGGGGACAGGTCTGGCAGATACGCAGTATTTT. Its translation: CRAAGTGLADTQYF.

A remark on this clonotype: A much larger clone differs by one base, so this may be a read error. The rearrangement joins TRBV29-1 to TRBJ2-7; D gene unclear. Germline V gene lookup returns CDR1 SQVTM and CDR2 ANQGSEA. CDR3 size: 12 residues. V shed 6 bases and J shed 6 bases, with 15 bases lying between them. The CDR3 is CSVLAFPGEQYF. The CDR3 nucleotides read TGCAGCGTCTTGGCCTTCCCCGGCGAGCAGTACTTC.

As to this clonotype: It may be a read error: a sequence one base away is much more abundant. CDR3 DNA sequence: TGTGCCAGCAGCCAGCAAGGGGGCAACACTGAAGCTATCTTT. Translation gives CASSQQGGNTEAIF. This rearrangement joins TRBV4-2 to TRBJ1-1, with TRBD1 matching over 7 bases. The length of the CDR3 is 14 residues. Germline-derived CDR1 and CDR2 are LGHNA and YNFKEQ.

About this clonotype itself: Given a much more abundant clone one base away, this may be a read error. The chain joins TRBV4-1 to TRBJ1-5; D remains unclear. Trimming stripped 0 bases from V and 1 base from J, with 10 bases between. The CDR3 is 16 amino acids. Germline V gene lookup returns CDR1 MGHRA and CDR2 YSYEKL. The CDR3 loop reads CASSQDPPQSNQPQHF. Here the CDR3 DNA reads TGCGCCAGCAGCCAAGATCCCCCACAGAGCAATCAGCCCCAGCATTTT.

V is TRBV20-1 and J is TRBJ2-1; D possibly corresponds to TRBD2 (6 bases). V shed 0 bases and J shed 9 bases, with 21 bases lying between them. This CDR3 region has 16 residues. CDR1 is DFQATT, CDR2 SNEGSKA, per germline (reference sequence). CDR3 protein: CSARDWQSPGRSEQFF. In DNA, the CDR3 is TGCAGTGCTAGAGATTGGCAGAGTCCGGGGAGGTCTGAGCAGTTCTTC.

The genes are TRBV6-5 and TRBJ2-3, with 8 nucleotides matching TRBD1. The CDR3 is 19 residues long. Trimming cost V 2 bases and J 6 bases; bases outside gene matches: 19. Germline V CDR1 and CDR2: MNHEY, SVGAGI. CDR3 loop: CASSYPPPDRGGQADTQYF. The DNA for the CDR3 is TGTGCCAGCAGTTACCCCCCCCCTGACAGGGGCGGTCAAGCTGATACGCAGTATTTT.

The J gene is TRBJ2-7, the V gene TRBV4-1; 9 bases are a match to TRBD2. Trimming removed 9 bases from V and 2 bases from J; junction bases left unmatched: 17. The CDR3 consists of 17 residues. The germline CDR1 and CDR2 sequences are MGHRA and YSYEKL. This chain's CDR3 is CASERRSLREGPYEQYF. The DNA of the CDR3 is TGCGCCAGTGAAAGGAGAAGTCTGCGGGAGGGCCCCTACGAGCAGTACTTC.

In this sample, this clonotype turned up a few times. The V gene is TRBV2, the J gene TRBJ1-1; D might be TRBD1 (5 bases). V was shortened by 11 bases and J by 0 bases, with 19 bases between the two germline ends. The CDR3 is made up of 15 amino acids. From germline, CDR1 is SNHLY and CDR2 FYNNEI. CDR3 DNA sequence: TGTGCCTCCCTTGGCGGGGGAGGGTTGAACACTGAAGCTTTCTTT. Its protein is CASLGGGGLNTEAFF. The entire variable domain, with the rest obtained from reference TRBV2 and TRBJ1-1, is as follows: EPEVTQTPSHQVTQMGQEVILRCVPISNHLYFYWYRQILGQKVEFLVSFYNNEISEKSEIFDDQFSVERPDGSNFTLKIRSTKLEDSAMYFCASLGGGGLNTEAFFGQGTRLTVV.

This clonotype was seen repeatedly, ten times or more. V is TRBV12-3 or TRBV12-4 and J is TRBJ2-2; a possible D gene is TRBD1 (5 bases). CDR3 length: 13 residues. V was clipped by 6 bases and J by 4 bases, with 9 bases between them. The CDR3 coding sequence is TGTGCCAGCAGCCGACAGATCACCGGGGAGCTGTTTTTT. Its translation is CASSRQITGELFF.

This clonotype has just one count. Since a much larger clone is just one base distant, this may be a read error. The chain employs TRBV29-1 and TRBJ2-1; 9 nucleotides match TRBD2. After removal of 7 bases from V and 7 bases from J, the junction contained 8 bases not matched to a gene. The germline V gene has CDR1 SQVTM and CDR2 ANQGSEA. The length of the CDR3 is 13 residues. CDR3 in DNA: TGCAGCGCCCGAACTAGCGGGCGGAATGAGCAGTTCTTC. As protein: CSARTSGRNEQFF.

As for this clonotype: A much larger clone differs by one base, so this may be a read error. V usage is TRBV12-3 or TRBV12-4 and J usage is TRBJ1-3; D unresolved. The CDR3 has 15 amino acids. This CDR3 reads CSSIPGGFFGNTIYF. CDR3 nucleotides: TGTTCCAGCATCCCCGGAGGGTTTTTCGGAAACACCATATATTTT.

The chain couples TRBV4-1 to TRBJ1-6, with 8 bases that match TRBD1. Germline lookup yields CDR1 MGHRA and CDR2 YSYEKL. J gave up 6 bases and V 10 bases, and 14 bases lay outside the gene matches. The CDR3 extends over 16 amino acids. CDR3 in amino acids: CANSLSSQGANSPLHF. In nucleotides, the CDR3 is TGCGCCAATAGCCTTTCATCGCAGGGGGCTAATTCACCCCTCCACTTT.

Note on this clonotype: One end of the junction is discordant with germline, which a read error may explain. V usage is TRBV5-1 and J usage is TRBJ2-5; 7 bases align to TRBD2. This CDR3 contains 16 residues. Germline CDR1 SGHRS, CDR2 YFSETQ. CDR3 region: CASSSGTISPGETQYF. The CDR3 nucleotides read TGCGCCAGCAGCTCCGGGACTATCTCCCCCGGAGAGACCCAGTACTTT. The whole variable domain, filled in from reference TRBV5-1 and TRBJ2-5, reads KAGVTQTPRYLIKTRGQQVTLSCSPISGHRSVSWYQQTPGQGLQFLFEYFSETQRNKGNFPGRFSGRQFSNSRSEMNVSTLELGDSALYLCASSSGTISPGETQYFGPGTRLLVL.

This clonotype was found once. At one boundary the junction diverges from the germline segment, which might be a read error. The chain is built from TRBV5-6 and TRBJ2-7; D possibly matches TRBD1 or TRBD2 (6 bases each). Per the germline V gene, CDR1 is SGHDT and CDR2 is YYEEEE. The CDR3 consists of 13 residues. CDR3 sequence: CASSLAGAYKQYF. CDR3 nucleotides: TGTGCCAGCAGCTTGGCGGGGGCCTACAAGCAGTACTTC.